This passage covers 13 T cell receptor beta chains from one sample sequenced in a study of CD8+CD57+ T cells in acquired aplastic anemia. The use of genomic DNA as template underpinned the TCR beta VDJ and CDR3 profiling. TCRdb called the reads again in MiXCR, with one record for every CDR3 protein. The table shows around 170,000 distinct CDR3 sequences, with around 47% occurring only once. Patients picked for sequencing had shown CD8+CD57+ cell expansion detected by flow cytometry. The source material was sorted CD4+, CD8+, or CD8+CD57+ T cells (not recorded which) from PBMCs. These receptors were taken from a human donor with aplastic anemia.

This clonotype was observed a handful of times. V and J are TRBV2 and TRBJ2-1, with 11 nucleotides matching TRBD1. This CDR3 has 13 residues. The V gene end was trimmed by 10 bases and the J gene end by 6 bases; junction bases not matched to a gene: 5. Germline V lookup: CDR1 SNHLY, CDR2 FYNNEI. The CDR3 nucleotides read TGTGCCACAGGGACAGGGGGTTCCAATGAGCAGTTCTTC. The encoded protein is CATGTGGSNEQFF.

In this sample, this clonotype turned up a few times. The chain has TRBV20-1 and TRBJ2-1; D is unresolved. The CDR3 has 13 residues. Trimming took off 6 bases at V and 8 bases at J, with 17 bases between the two ends. Looked up from germline, CDR1 is DFQATT and CDR2 is SNEGSKA (reference sequence). CDR3 protein: CSARRTAGDEQFF. The CDR3 DNA reads as TGCAGTGCCCGAAGAACAGCTGGGGATGAGCAGTTCTTC.

This clonotype was seen at least ten times. The rearrangement joins TRBV5-1 to TRBJ1-1, with no clear D. This CDR3 is 13 amino acids long. The germline gives CDR1 SGHRS, CDR2 YFSETQ. With 4 bases removed from V and 3 bases from J, the gap between germline ends came to 10 bases. The chain's CDR3 is CASSARADTEAFF. The CDR3 DNA reads as TGCGCCAGCAGCGCCCGGGCAGACACTGAAGCTTTCTTT.

The J gene is TRBJ1-1, the V gene TRBV19, with D possibly matching TRBD1 (5 bases). There are 14 residues in the CDR3. V was shortened by 0 bases and J by 5 bases, with 10 bases between the two germline ends. In germline, CDR1 is LNHDA, CDR2 SQIVND (reference sequence). CDR3 sequence (DNA): TGTGCCAGTAGTATAGAGGCAGGGACTACTGAAGCTTTCTTT. Translated: CASSIEAGTTEAFF.

V and J are TRBV7-2 and TRBJ2-7; no definite D call. With 4 bases removed from V and 6 bases from J, the gap between germline ends came to 10 bases. CDR3 length: 12 residues. Germline CDR1 is SGHTA and CDR2 is FQGNSA. The CDR3 reads CASSSLVPEQYF. The CDR3 bases are TGTGCCAGCAGCTCGTTGGTCCCCGAGCAGTACTTC.

This clonotype was detected many times. This chain connects TRBV4-2 to TRBJ1-2; D is unclear. Germline-derived CDR1 and CDR2 are LGHNA and YNFKEQ. V was pared by 0 bases and J by 2 bases, with 10 bases between. The CDR3 contains 15 residues. CDR3 DNA sequence: TGTGCCAGCAGCCAAGAGGGCAGTAGAAACTATGGCTACACCTTC. Encoded protein: CASSQEGSRNYGYTF.

The J gene is TRBJ2-5, the V gene TRBV11-2; D possibly uses TRBD1 or TRBD2 (5 bases each). V shed 5 bases and J shed 5 bases, with 15 bases lying between them. CDR1 is SGHAT, CDR2 FQNNGV, per germline. The CDR3 totals 14 residues. CDR3 nucleotide sequence: TGTGCCAGCAGCCCCTTAAGGGGCGGGGAGACCCAGTACTTC. Protein sequence: CASSPLRGGETQYF.

CDR3 amino acids: CSAGQGHEQYF. For the CDR3, the DNA is TGCAGTGCTGGACAGGGCCACGAGCAGTACTTC. V and J are TRBV20-1 and TRBJ2-7; 8 bases agree with TRBD1. Germline CDR1 DFQATT, CDR2 SNEGSKA (reference sequence). The CDR3 loop spans 11 amino acids. After removal of 5 bases from V and 5 bases from J, the junction contained 2 bases not matched to a gene.

This clonotype showed up just a few times. The rearrangement uses TRBV7-9 and TRBJ2-5; maybe TRBD1 (6 bases). Trimming pared 1 base from V and 2 bases from J, leaving 11 bases between. This CDR3 spans 15 amino acids. Germline values: CDR1 SEHNR, CDR2 FQNEAQ (reference sequence). CDR3 in DNA: TGTGCCAGCAGCTTAGGGAGGACAGTACAAGAGACCCAGTACTTC. It specifies CASSLGRTVQETQYF.

This clonotype was counted at least ten times. The chain recombines TRBV4-3 with TRBJ2-1; no firm D call. CDR3 length equals 16 residues. V lost 0 bases and J 0 bases, leaving 9 bases between the germline ends. Germline V gene data show CDR1 as LGHNA and CDR2 as YSLEER. The chain's CDR3 is CASSQEPGPSYNEQFF. CDR3 in DNA: TGCGCCAGCAGCCAAGAACCGGGTCCCTCCTACAATGAGCAGTTCTTC.

The chain joins TRBV7-9 to TRBJ1-6, with unresolved D. CDR1 and CDR2 from the germline V gene are SEHNR and FQNEAQ (reference sequence). This CDR3 is built from 13 residues. Trimming shortened V by 6 bases and J by 5 bases, and 8 bases separated the two germline ends. CDR3 sequence: CASSKANNSPLHF. CDR3 bases: TGTGCCAGCAGTAAGGCCAATAATTCACCCCTCCACTTT.

This chain uses TRBV7-3 with TRBJ2-6; a possible D gene is TRBD1 (6 bases). Trimming stripped 5 bases from V and 1 base from J, with 15 bases between. The CDR3 length is 17 residues. Germline V CDR1 and CDR2: SGHTA, FQGTGA. Here the CDR3 reads CASSPRGGVSGANVLTF. The CDR3 region has the DNA TGTGCCAGCAGCCCCAGGGGCGGTGTATCTGGGGCCAACGTCCTGACTTTC.

This clonotype was counted ten times or more. This chain joins TRBV9 and TRBJ2-7; D tentatively reads TRBD1 or TRBD2 (5 bases each). Germline V gene sequence: CDR1 SGDLS, CDR2 YYNGEE. This CDR3 has 15 residues. Trimming left V 1 base short and J 5 bases short, with 16 bases between. The CDR3 loop is CASSVRPGTVNEQYF. In DNA, the CDR3 is TGTGCCAGCAGCGTACGGCCAGGGACGGTGAACGAGCAGTACTTC.